The 21 T cell receptor beta chains listed next were all sequenced from one sample in a study of Ad26.COV2.S vaccination and SARS-CoV-2 variants. Indicated treatment: about 20 received Ad26.COV2.S at low or high dose, single or two shots; roughly five received placebo; per-sample allocation not given. The investigators took samples on day 63 after the first vaccine or placebo injection. Using immunoSEQ multiplex PCR, the repertoire was profiled, and TCRdb retains in-frame clones only, with some absent. The data show hundreds of thousands of clones, with roughly 90% seen just once and approximately 1.5% held by the top ten. Here the sequenced sample was peripheral blood, taken in a trial of Ad26.COV2.S vaccine versus placebo. The receptor source for this set is a person between 18 and 59 years old who received the Ad26.COV2.S COVID-19 vaccine or a placebo.

A single count supports this clone. The rearrangement joins TRBV27 to TRBJ2-7, with D possibly matching TRBD1 (6 bases). The V end was cut by 4 bases, the J end by 2 bases, with 12 bases between. Germline CDR1 is MNHEY and CDR2 is SMNVEV (reference sequence). The CDR3 loop spans 14 amino acids. Here the CDR3 DNA reads TGTGCCAGCAGTTCCCTGGACAGAGCCTACGAGCAGTACTTC. Its translation is CASSSLDRAYEQYF.

J is TRBJ2-7 and V is TRBV11-2, with 7 nucleotides matching TRBD1. The trim removed 7 bases at V and 4 bases at J, leaving 7 bases unmatched. Germline V gene lookup returns CDR1 SGHAT and CDR2 FQNNGV. The CDR3 spans 13 residues. The CDR3 loop is CASTTTGMYEQYF. The CDR3 bases are TGTGCCAGCACCACGACAGGGATGTACGAGCAGTACTTC. The entire variable domain, with the rest obtained from reference TRBV11-2 and TRBJ2-7, is as follows: EAGVAQSPRYKIIEKRQSVAFWCNPISGHATLYWYQQILGQGPKLLIQFQNNGVVDDSQLPKDRFSAERLKGVDSTLKIQPAKLEDSAVYLCASTTTGMYEQYFGPGTRLTVT.

In its sample, this clone was seen once. The chain joins TRBV19 to TRBJ2-3; the match to TRBD2 covers 10 bases. Germline values: CDR1 LNHDA, CDR2 SQIVND (reference sequence). This CDR3 is built from 15 residues. The J segment lost 4 bases and the V segment lost 5 bases, leaving 6 bases of the junction unmatched. CDR3 sequence: CASSSLAGEADTQYF. The CDR3 DNA reads as TGTGCCAGTAGTTCGCTAGCGGGAGAGGCAGATACGCAGTATTTT.

This clone was detected only once. This sample includes further DNA sequences coding for the same CDR3. V gene TRBV5-1 combines with J gene TRBJ1-1; unclear D gene. CDR3 size: 13 residues. Germline V gene data show CDR1 as SGHRS and CDR2 as YFSETQ. V shed 0 bases and J shed 1 base, with 4 bases lying between them. The chain's CDR3 is CASSLERNTEAFF. In DNA form, the CDR3 reads TGCGCCAGCAGCTTGGAACGGAACACTGAAGCTTTCTTT. The full variable domain, in which reference TRBV5-1 and TRBJ1-1 provide the parts outside the CDR3, is KAGVTQTPRYLIKTRGQQVTLSCSPISGHRSVSWYQQTPGQGLQFLFEYFSETQRNKGNFPGRFSGRQFSNSRSEMNVSTLELGDSALYLCASSLERNTEAFFGQGTRLTVV.

The V gene is TRBV7-2, the J gene TRBJ1-2; 10 nucleotides agree with TRBD1. Trimming cost V 6 bases and J 7 bases; bases outside gene matches: 5. The CDR3 extends over 13 amino acids. Germline V gene data show CDR1 as SGHTA and CDR2 as FQGNSA. The CDR3 DNA follows: TGTGCCAGCAGTAACGGACAGGGGGGTGGCTACACCTTC. Protein product: CASSNGQGGGYTF.

The chain uses TRBV18 and TRBJ1-2; TRBD1 matches at 8 bases. The CDR3 consists of 13 residues. CDR1 is KGHSH, CDR2 LQKENI, per germline. J was trimmed by 6 bases and V by 6 bases; bases with no gene match: 6. The CDR3 is CASSDGQGDGYTF. The CDR3 bases are TGTGCCAGCTCGGACGGACAGGGCGATGGCTACACCTTC.

V gene TRBV18 combines with J gene TRBJ2-1, with 7 bases that match TRBD1. The V gene end was trimmed by 5 bases and the J gene end by 2 bases; junction bases not matched to a gene: 6. Germline V gene sequence: CDR1 KGHSH, CDR2 LQKENI. The CDR3 sequence is 15 residues long. The CDR3 DNA follows: TGTGCCAGCTCAAGGGACAGAGTTACCTACAATGAGCAGTTCTTC. Its translation: CASSRDRVTYNEQFF.

This chain connects TRBV2 to TRBJ2-2; no clear D. Germline V gives CDR1 SNHLY, CDR2 FYNNEI. Trimming left V 3 bases short and J 4 bases short, with 12 bases between. CDR3 length: 15 residues. CDR3 region: CASSEGSLGTGELFF. The CDR3 DNA reads TGTGCCAGCAGTGAGGGATCCCTGGGCACCGGGGAGCTGTTTTTT.

The V call is TRBV9, the J call TRBJ2-3; TRBD2 matches 11 bases. The V and J ends lost 5 bases and 8 bases, in that order; junction bases with no gene match: 16. The CDR3 loop spans 17 amino acids. Per germline, CDR1 SGDLS and CDR2 YYNGEE. The DNA of the CDR3 is TGTGCCAGCAGTCCTCCCGGGACTAGCGGACCGAAGGGTACGCAGTATTTT. Its protein product is CASSPPGTSGPKGTQYF.

This chain joins TRBV5-1 and TRBJ2-1; D is ambiguous. The CDR3 length is 14 residues. Trimming cost V 3 bases and J 8 bases, with 15 bases left between them. Per the germline V gene, CDR1 is SGHRS and CDR2 is YFSETQ. CDR3 loop: CASSWSPDRDEQFF. As DNA, the CDR3 is TGCGCCAGCAGCTGGTCGCCCGATCGGGATGAGCAGTTCTTC.

V is TRBV14 and J is TRBJ2-1; 10 nucleotides match TRBD2. Germline lookup yields CDR1 SGHDN and CDR2 FVKESK. V trimming: 0 bases; J trimming: 8 bases; junction bases outside the gene matches: 10. There are 17 residues in the CDR3. Here the CDR3 reads CASSQDQLAGATDEQFF. In DNA form, the CDR3 reads TGTGCCAGCAGCCAAGATCAGCTAGCGGGAGCTACCGATGAGCAGTTCTTC.

This chain uses TRBV19 with TRBJ2-2, with D possibly called TRBD1 or TRBD2 (5 bases each). Germline-derived CDR1 and CDR2 are LNHDA and SQIVND (reference sequence). The CDR3 is made up of 14 amino acids. Trimming cost V 9 bases and J 4 bases, with 15 bases left between them. This CDR3 reads CASLPGPSTGELFF. CDR3 in DNA: TGTGCCAGCCTACCGGGACCTTCCACCGGGGAGCTGTTTTTT.

The chain employs TRBV19 and TRBJ2-6; D unclear. V was clipped by 5 bases and J by 4 bases, with 15 bases between them. CDR1 is LNHDA and CDR2 is SQIVND in the germline V gene (reference sequence). The CDR3 is 16 residues long. CDR3 bases: TGTGCCAGTAGTCAGATGGGCGGTTCCGGGGCCAACGTCCTGACTTTC. Amino acids: CASSQMGGSGANVLTF.

The chain combines TRBV24-1 with TRBJ1-2; D is ambiguous. This CDR3 spans 11 amino acids. With 3 bases removed from V and 8 bases from J, the gap between germline ends came to 6 bases. Germline lookup yields CDR1 KGHDR and CDR2 SFDVKD. The chain's CDR3 is CATSDQGGYTF. The CDR3 DNA reads TGTGCCACCAGTGATCAAGGGGGCTACACCTTC.

This chain joins TRBV7-8 and TRBJ2-7; D possibly matches TRBD1 or TRBD2 (7 bases each). CDR1 SGHVS and CDR2 FQNEAQ come from the germline V gene. The CDR3 sequence is 16 residues long. Trimming shortened V by 4 bases and J by 1 base, and 17 bases separated the two germline ends. In DNA form, the CDR3 reads TGTGCCAGCAGCTACGAATACAGGGGAGGGTCCTACGAGCAGTACTTC. Residues: CASSYEYRGGSYEQYF.

The rearrangement links TRBV4-3 to TRBJ1-1; TRBD1 might be the D (5 bases). Germline loops: CDR1 LGHNA, CDR2 YSLEER. The CDR3 runs 16 residues. V was shortened by 1 base and J by 4 bases, with 16 bases between the two germline ends. The CDR3 DNA is TGCGCCAGCAGCCAAGGAGGGCCCCAACAGGCCACTGAAGCTTTCTTT. Its protein is CASSQGGPQQATEAFF.

This clone came up once. This chain links TRBV7-2 with TRBJ2-3; D is unclear. The length of the CDR3 is 12 residues. Germline CDR1 reads SGHTA; CDR2 reads FQGNSA. V lost 1 base to trimming and J lost 9 bases, with 8 bases between them. The CDR3 nucleotides are TGTGCCAGCAGCTTAGGGGAAGGGACGCAGTATTTT. Protein product: CASSLGEGTQYF.

This clone was observed a single time. Other DNA sequences in this specimen translate into the identical CDR3. V usage is TRBV19 and J usage is TRBJ2-7, with 10 bases aligning to TRBD1. The CDR3 consists of 15 residues. Germline-derived CDR1 and CDR2 are LNHDA and SQIVND (reference sequence). V lost 5 bases and J lost 3; bases outside the gene matches: 7. CDR3 loop: CASSSTGTGVYEQYF. The DNA for the CDR3 is TGTGCCAGTAGTTCCACCGGGACAGGGGTCTACGAGCAGTACTTC.

This clone was counted a single time. The rearrangement joins TRBV12-3 or TRBV12-4 to TRBJ1-1, with 7 bases aligning to TRBD1. Unmatched junction bases numbered 7, after V lost 5 bases and J lost 7 bases. The CDR3 contains 13 residues. The CDR3 loop reads CASSPTRDSEAFF. CDR3 nucleotide sequence: TGTGCCAGCAGTCCTACCCGGGACAGTGAAGCTTTCTTT.

The chain carries TRBV5-1 and TRBJ1-6; 8 bases line up with TRBD1. V gave up 0 bases and J gave up 7 bases; unmatched junction bases: 9. The CDR3 loop spans 17 amino acids. CDR1 and CDR2 from the germline V gene are SGHRS and YFSETQ. The CDR3 region is CASSLEWLGQENSPLHF. CDR3 nucleotides: TGCGCCAGCAGCTTGGAATGGCTGGGACAGGAGAATTCACCCCTCCACTTT.

This sequence joins TRBV6-5 and TRBJ2-7; TRBD1 matches at 7 bases. The length of the CDR3 is 13 residues. The V and J ends lost 6 bases and 4 bases, in that order; junction bases with no gene match: 6. The germline V gene encodes CDR1 MNHEY and CDR2 SVGAGI. The CDR3 nucleotides are TGTGCCAGCAGCCAACAGGGGAATTACGAGCAGTACTTC. The encoded protein is CASSQQGNYEQYF.